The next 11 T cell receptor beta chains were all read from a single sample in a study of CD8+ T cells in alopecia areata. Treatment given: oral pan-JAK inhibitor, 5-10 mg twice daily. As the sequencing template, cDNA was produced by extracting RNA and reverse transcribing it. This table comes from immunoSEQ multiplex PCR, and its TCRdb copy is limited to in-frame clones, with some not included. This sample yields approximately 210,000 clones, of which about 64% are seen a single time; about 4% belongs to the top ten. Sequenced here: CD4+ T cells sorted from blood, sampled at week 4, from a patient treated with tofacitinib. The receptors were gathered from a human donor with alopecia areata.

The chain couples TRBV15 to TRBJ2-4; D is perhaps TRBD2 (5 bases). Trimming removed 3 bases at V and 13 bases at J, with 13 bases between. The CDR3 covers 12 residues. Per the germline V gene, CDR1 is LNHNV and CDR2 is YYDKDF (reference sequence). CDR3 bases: TGTGCCACCAGCAGGGACTCAGCGGTCCAGTACTTC. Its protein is CATSRDSAVQYF.

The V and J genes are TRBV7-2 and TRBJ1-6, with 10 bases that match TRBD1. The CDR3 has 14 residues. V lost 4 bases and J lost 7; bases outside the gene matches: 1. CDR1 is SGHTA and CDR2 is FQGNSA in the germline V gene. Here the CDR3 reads CASSSDRGNSPLHF. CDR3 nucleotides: TGTGCCAGCAGCTCGGACAGGGGGAATTCACCCCTCCACTTT.

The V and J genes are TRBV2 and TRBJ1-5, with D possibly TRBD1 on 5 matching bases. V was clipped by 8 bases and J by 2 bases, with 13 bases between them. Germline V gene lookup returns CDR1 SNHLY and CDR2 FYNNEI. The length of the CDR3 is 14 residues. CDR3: CASSRQGGNQPQHF. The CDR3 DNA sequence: TGTGCCAGCTCTAGGCAGGGCGGCAATCAGCCCCAGCATTTT.

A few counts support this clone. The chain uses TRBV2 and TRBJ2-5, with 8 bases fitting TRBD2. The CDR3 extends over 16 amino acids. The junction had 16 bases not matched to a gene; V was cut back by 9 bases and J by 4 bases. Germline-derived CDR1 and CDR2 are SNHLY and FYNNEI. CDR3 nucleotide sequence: TGTGCCAGTGGGGCACAATCGCGGGGGGCTGCAGAGACCCAGTACTTC. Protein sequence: CASGAQSRGAAETQYF. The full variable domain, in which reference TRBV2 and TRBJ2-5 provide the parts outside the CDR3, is EPEVTQTPSHQVTQMGQEVILRCVPISNHLYFYWYRQILGQKVEFLVSFYNNEISEKSEIFDDQFSVERPDGSNFTLKIRSTKLEDSAMYFCASGAQSRGAAETQYFGPGTRLLVL.

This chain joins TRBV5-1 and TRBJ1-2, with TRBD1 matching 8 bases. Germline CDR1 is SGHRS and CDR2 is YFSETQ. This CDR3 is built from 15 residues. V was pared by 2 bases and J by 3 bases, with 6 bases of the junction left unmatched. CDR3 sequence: CASSFWAGGYYGYTF. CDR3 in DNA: TGCGCCAGCAGCTTTTGGGCAGGGGGCTACTATGGCTACACCTTC. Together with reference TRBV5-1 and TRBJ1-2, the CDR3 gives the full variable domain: KAGVTQTPRYLIKTRGQQVTLSCSPISGHRSVSWYQQTPGQGLQFLFEYFSETQRNKGNFPGRFSGRQFSNSRSEMNVSTLELGDSALYLCASSFWAGGYYGYTFGSGTRLTVV.

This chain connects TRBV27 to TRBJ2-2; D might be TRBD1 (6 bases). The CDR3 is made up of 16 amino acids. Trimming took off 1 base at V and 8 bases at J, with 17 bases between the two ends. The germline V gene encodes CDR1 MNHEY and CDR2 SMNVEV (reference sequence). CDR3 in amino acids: CASSLYSQGTTGELFF. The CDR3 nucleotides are TGTGCCAGCAGTTTATACTCACAGGGAACGACGGGGGAGCTGTTTTTT.

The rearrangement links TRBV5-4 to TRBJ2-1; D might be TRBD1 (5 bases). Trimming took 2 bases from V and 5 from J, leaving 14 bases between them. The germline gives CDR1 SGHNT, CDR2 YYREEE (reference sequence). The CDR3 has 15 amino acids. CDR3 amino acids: CASSFGQGRHNEQFF. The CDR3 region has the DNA TGTGCCAGCAGCTTCGGGCAGGGTCGCCACAATGAGCAGTTCTTC. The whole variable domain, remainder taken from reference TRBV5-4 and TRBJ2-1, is ETGVTQSPTHLIKTRGQQVTLRCSSQSGHNTVSWYQQALGQGPQFIFQYYREEENGRGNFPPRFSGLQFPNYSSELNVNALELDDSALYLCASSFGQGRHNEQFFGPGTRLTVL.

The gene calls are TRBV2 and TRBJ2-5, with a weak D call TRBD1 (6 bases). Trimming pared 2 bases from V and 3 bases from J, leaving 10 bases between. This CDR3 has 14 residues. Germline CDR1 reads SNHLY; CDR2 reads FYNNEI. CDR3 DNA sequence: TGTGCCAGCAGTGAATGGGGGCGGGAAGAGACCCAGTACTTC. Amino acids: CASSEWGREETQYF.

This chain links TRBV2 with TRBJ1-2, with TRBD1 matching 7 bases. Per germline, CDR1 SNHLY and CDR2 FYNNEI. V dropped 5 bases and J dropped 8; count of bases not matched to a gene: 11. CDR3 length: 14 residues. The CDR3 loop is CASSNPGQLRGYTF. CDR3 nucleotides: TGTGCCAGCAGTAACCCGGGACAGCTACGAGGCTACACCTTC.

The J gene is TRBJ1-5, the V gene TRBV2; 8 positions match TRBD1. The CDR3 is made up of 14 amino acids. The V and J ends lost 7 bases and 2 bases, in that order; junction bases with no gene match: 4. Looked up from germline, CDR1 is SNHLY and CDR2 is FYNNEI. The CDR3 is CASNPGQGNQPQHF. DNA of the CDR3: TGTGCCAGCAATCCGGGACAGGGCAATCAGCCCCAGCATTTT.

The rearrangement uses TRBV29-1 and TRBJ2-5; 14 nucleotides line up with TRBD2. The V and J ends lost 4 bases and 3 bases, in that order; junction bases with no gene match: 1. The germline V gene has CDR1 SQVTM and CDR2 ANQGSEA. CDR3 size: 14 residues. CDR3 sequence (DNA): TGCAGCGTTGGACTAGCGGGGGGGAAAGAGACCCAGTACTTC. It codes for CSVGLAGGKETQYF.